This record looks at one T cell receptor (beta chain) sequence and its context. This entry comes from a study of control samples from healthy donors and cancer patients. Looked up from germline, CDR1 is LGHNA and CDR2 is YNFKEQ. The length of the CDR3 is 15 residues. With V trimmed by 2 bases and J by 3 bases, 6 bases remained unmatched. Clones were sequenced by immunoSEQ multiplex PCR, and TCRdb holds only the in-frame ones, with some missing. Of 85,000 to 110,000 clones detected, roughly 91% appear once; the ten largest clones hold about 19%. The sample taken for sequencing was PBMCs. This TCR came from a man in his 60s with lung cancer. The chain has TRBV4-2 and TRBJ1-2; 7 nucleotides align to TRBD1. The CDR3 here is CASSQSSTGDYGYTF. In DNA, the CDR3 is TGTGCCAGCAGCCAATCTTCTACAGGGGACTATGGCTACACCTTC.